This record looks at one T cell receptor beta chain sequence and its context. Its antigen is currently not known. Per-base qualities were not stored, and no clone one base away is much larger. Library construction relied on the immunoSEQ multiplex PCR assay. A mixture of 60 forward primers for TCR Vbeta segments and 13 reverse primers for TCR Jbeta segments was used in the multiplex PCR. A multiplex PCR assay on genomic DNA amplified the CDR3 region of rearranged TCR beta genes. The Illumina HiSeq System was used to sequence the amplified TCR beta libraries as 87-base-pair reads. As for how the authors treated the data: In a later analysis, roughly 80 million unique TCR beta chains were counted across the 650 to 700 repertoires, and around 10 million of these chains were shared by at least two donors. Raw reads were error-corrected and collapsed into unique sequences with a nearest-neighbor algorithm that merged closely related sequences to remove PCR and sequencing errors. To assign V, D and J gene segments, CDR3 sequences were aligned to IMGT reference sequences. For a sequence to be retained, a match of at least six nucleotides was required to both a V gene segment and a J gene segment. A rearrangement counted as productive if the CDR3 had no stop codons and remained in frame with V and J, and every other rearrangement counted as non-productive. Following IMGT convention, CDR3 was defined as the stretch from the second conserved V-encoded cysteine up to the conserved J-encoded phenylalanine. The earlier analysis of some 550 of the donors excluded any sequence lacking an unambiguous match to a single V gene segment. In an earlier analysis of a few hundred of the donors, a V segment was called functional when productive rearrangements were above 56.7%, and segregating when the standard deviation between donors exceeded 5%. A statistical classification framework was built for diagnosing cytomegalovirus status from the catalog of TCR beta chain sequences. In a later analysis, V and J genes were assigned by comparing TCR nucleotide sequences against IMGT/GENE-DB human TR gene sequences. The TCRdist pipeline was used in a later analysis to assign CDR3 sequences and most-parsimonious VDJ recombination scenarios. In a later analysis, every TCR beta chain was defined by the combination of its CDR3 amino acid sequence and its V-gene family, and reads without a unique V-gene family were dropped. In a later analysis, fewer than 650 highly shared, low-generation-probability nucleotide sequences were removed to address suspected cross-contamination and a sequencing artifact. In a later analysis, a clonal expansion index was calculated for each public chain from normalized within-repertoire ranks of inferred template counts. A later analysis computed generation probabilities with a VDJ recombination model fitted to out-of-frame rearrangements, and checked the results against IGoR. A later analysis scored TCR-TCR, TCR-HLA and TCR-CMV co-occurrence with hypergeometric tests, applying a repertoire-size bias correction to TCR pairs. To estimate false discovery rates, a later analysis permuted the HLA or CMV assignments 20 times. In a later analysis, co-occurring TCRs were grouped with DBSCAN, and TCRdist sequence similarity was added when clustering was performed within HLA-allele-positive subsets. Repertoires with fewer than 30,000 or more than 120,000 public chains, plus five repertoires with anomalous nucleotide sharing, were excluded from co-occurrence clustering. The source is immuneACCESS, and TCRdb retained only in-frame sequences with V and J called. Part of the clones is not carried over; for the studies checked, unresolved V genes explain less than half of this, and the remainder is unexplained. V and J calls and clone size are given by that table; D and trimming were obtained from the DNA. A total of around 120,000 clones appear in this sample, about 76% of them only once. About 32% of the sample rests with the top ten.

The cohort consisted of some 730 healthy bone marrow donors. All cohort members were sampled while nominally healthy, although unrecorded immune exposures were likely present. The donor was CMV seropositive and was included in the group of almost 300 seropositive cohort members. A peripheral blood sample was provided by each donor, and peripheral blood mononuclear cells were used for TCR beta sequencing. Genomic DNA extraction from the blood cell samples was performed with the Qiagen DNeasy Blood Extraction Kit. The data derive from a study of cytomegalovirus exposure and HLA in healthy donors (dated by TCRdb to about 2017). General notes on the study: According to an earlier analysis of around 600 of the donors, about 179 million T cells yielded 117 million unique TCR beta sequences and 250 to 350 Gb of sequence data. HLA typing covered class I and class II loci at four-digit resolution. Approximately 330 gigabases of sequencing data and around 85 million unique TCR sequences made up an early release that covered approximately 620 HLA-typed donors. A separate validation cohort of 100 to 150 different subjects was used in addition to the approximately 700-subject first cohort. In the later analysis, no new phenotypic data were used to find candidate immune exposures; instead, reliance was placed on TCR beta sequences and their occurrence across donors. Several DR-DQ haplotypes were handled as single units for association and clustering, since linkage in the cohort was strong. The T cell repertoires of 666 subjects were profiled by immunosequencing and related to cytomegalovirus serostatus. Typing coverage varied by locus: roughly 620-630 donors for A, B, C, DRB1 and DQB1; roughly 510 for DQA1; more than 600 for DPA1; fewer than 480 for DPB1. A later analysis re-analyzed previously published TCR beta repertoires from 660 or so donors and added high-resolution HLA genotyping to study TCR occurrence patterns. In an earlier analysis of a few hundred of the donors, high-throughput TCR beta sequencing was used to judge whether each TCR beta V gene segment behaved as functional or pseudogenic. High-throughput TCR immunosequencing, statistical association of individual TCRs with disease status, and machine learning were combined to predict cytomegalovirus infection status. The study was designed to test whether signatures of past pathogen exposure could be identified by cataloging public T cell receptors. Across around 400 genotyped donors of the cohort, an average of roughly 250,000 unique TCR beta nucleotide sequences per donor were sequenced, and around 19% of those sequences were non-productive. In a later genetic analysis, genome-wide SNP genotypes for about 55% of the roughly 670 donors were used, and that subset was treated as a discovery cohort. Donor age, sex, ethnicity and CMV serostatus were collected together with the repertoire data. All discovery cohort repertoires had been generated using a single sequencing platform. Among the approximately 430 genotyped donors, 81% belonged to the genetic ancestry cluster associated with self-reported Caucasian donors.

Summary of the overall study and its limitations: A cluster of highly shared sequence variants was judged likely to be a technical artifact of the sequencing pipeline. An earlier analysis of approximately 590 of the donors showed that most TCR beta V segments appeared in productive rearrangements either about 90% or about 30% of the time, which broadly matched IMGT annotations. A later analysis associated 15,000 or so TCR beta sequences with specific HLA alleles at a false discovery rate of 0.05. Compared with the roughly 700-donor mean, donors in an Asian-associated ancestry cluster had fewer N-insertions in productive TCRs, according to a later genetic analysis. In a later genetic analysis, a missense DCLRE1C variant was associated with V-gene and J-gene trimming of TCR beta chains, and the association was replicated in an independent cohort. The cohort was sequenced for TCR beta chains only, and without alpha or paired-chain data the features that could be detected were limited. According to a later analysis, most CMV-associated TCR beta chains appeared to be HLA-restricted, and the HLA associations seemed to be driven largely by CMV exposure. The presence/absence analyses assumed that sequencing depth was roughly uniform across donors, and that assumption may not be true. Because HLA typing was unavailable for some donors at each locus, only the typed subset was used in association tests. Around 16 rarely observed V segments, including chromosome 9 orphons, were excluded from the earlier analysis of about 600 of the donors because counts were too low. A few of the identified cytomegalovirus-associated TCR beta chains were confirmed in vitro to be specific for cytomegalovirus antigens. A further reported finding was that TCR beta sequences accurately predicted the HLA-A and HLA-B alleles for most subjects in the first cohort. The authors suggested that the approach could potentially be generalized to other disease states and immunological phenotypes. A later analysis found that TCR association rates varied across HLA loci, with DRB1 alleles showing the most associated TCRs and HLA-C alleles the fewest. The study gave a list of 150 to 200 TCR beta chains associated with cytomegalovirus. Assigning TCR associations to individual alleles was difficult when HLA alleles, especially DR and DQ, strongly co-occurred. For the cohort, immune exposure information was limited to CMV serostatus. While some public TCRs were present in many individuals, most TCR sequences turned up only very rarely across donors. The classifier was reported to diagnose cytomegalovirus status with high specificity and sensitivity in both the original cohort and the validation cohort. According to a later analysis, parvovirus B19, influenza, CMV and Epstein-Barr virus appeared linked to several top co-occurrence clusters. In a later analysis, HLA-associated TCR beta chains showed more clonal expansion and lower generation probabilities than non-associated chains that were equally common. Correlated functional status among segregating V segments might be attributable to linkage disequilibrium, but an unknown experimental factor could not be ruled out.

Sequenced sample: PBMCs. This TCR was recovered from a man between 60 and 75 years old in good health and CMV-seropositive.

In nucleotides, the sequence is TGTGCCAGCAGCTTAGGACAGGGTCGCAACACTGAAGCTTTCTTT. Translated, it reads CASSLGQGRNTEAFF. The rearranged chain carries TRBV11-2 and TRBJ1-1; TRBD1 lines up with 7 middle nucleotides. V ends up 1 base short and J 2 bases short, with an unmatched junction base count of 4. The CDR3 numbers 15 residues from cysteine through phenylalanine. Left in the record is the CDR3 DNA by itself, 45 bases read in frame from the first base. From a lookup of the germline V gene, CDR1 and CDR2 are SGHAT and FQNNGV.